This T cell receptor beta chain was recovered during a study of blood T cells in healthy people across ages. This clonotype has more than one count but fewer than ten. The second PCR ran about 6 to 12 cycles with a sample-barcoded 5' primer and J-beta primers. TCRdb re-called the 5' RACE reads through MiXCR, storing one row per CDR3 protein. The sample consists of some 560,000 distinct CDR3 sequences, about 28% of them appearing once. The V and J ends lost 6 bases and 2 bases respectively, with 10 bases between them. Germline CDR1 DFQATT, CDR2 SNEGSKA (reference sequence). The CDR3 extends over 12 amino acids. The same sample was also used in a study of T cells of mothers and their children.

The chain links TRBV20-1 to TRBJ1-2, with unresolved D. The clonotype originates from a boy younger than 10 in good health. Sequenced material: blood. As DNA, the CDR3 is TGCAGTGCCCGCAGGAGCAACTATGGCTACACCTTC. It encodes CSARRSNYGYTF.